The table lists the clone carrying this TCR beta chain with a few counts. The antigen is unknown. Trimming shortened V by 4 bases and J by 3 bases, and 16 bases separated the two germline ends. Germline CDR1 and CDR2: SGHVS and FNYEAQ. The CDR3 consists of 16 residues. These data originate in a study of T cells in localized non-small cell lung cancer. Whole-study findings and limits: Prolonged overall survival went with higher T cell density in the blood. Tumor samples were not multi-region, leaving intratumor heterogeneity unexcluded. Adjacent uninvolved lung tissue had the highest T cell clonality, exceeding tumor.

Clones were read by immunoSEQ multiplex PCR, and TCRdb kept only the in-frame ones, dropping some. This table has roughly 38,000 clones, around 84% appearing once. The TCR sequence derives from a man aged 18 to 49 with stage I lung adenocarcinoma. The V call is TRBV7-6, the J call TRBJ1-3; TRBD1 is a possible D gene (6 bases). The sequenced sample was peripheral blood, obtained before any cancer treatment. CDR3 DNA: TGTGCCAGCAGCTCATCCGCAGGGGTGGATGGAAACACCATATATTTT. Encoded protein: CASSSSAGVDGNTIYF.